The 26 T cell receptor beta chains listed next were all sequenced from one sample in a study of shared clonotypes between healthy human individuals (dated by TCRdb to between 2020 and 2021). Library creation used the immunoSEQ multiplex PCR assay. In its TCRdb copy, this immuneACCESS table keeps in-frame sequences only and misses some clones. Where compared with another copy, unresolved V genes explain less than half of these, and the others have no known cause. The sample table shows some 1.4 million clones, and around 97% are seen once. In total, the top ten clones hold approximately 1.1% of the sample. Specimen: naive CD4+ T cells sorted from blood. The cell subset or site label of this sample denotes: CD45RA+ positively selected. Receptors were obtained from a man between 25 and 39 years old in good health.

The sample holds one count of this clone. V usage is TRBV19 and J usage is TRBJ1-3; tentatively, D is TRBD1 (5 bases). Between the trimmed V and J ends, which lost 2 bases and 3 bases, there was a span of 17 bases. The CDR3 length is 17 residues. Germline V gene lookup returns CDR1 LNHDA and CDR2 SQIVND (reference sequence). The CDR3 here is CASSITAGTTRGNTIYF. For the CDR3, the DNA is TGTGCCAGTAGTATAACCGCCGGGACTACACGTGGAAACACCATATATTTT.

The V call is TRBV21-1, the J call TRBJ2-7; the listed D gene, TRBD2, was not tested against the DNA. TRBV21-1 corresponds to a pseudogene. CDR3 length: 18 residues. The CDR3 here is CASSKTSGRAIPWLEQYF. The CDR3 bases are TGTGCCAGCAGCAAGACTAGCGGGAGGGCCATCCCTTGGTTAGAGCAGTACTTC.

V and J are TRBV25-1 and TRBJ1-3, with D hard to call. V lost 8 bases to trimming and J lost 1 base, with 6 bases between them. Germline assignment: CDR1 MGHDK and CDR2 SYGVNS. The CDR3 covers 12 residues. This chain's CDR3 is CASSTSGNTIYF. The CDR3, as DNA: TGTGCCAGCTCCACTTCTGGAAACACCATATATTTT.

The CDR3 nucleotides are TGTGCCAGCAGCTTAGGTGGCCCTAGCTCCTACAATGAGCAGTTCTTC. As protein: CASSLGGPSSYNEQFF. The chain joins TRBV7-2 to TRBJ2-1; no definite D call. CDR1 is SGHTA and CDR2 is FQGNSA in the germline V gene. The germline V and J ends were trimmed by 1 base and 0 bases, with 10 bases remaining between them. CDR3 length: 16 amino acids.

CDR3 bases: TGTGCCAGCAGCTTGCGGGCTGGGGTGGACACCTTC. Translating it yields CASSLRAGVDTF. This chain connects TRBV5-8 to TRBJ1-2; D is uncertain. From germline, CDR1 is SGHTS and CDR2 YDEGEE. CDR3 size: 12 residues. Deletions cut 1 base from V and 12 bases from J, with 13 bases between.

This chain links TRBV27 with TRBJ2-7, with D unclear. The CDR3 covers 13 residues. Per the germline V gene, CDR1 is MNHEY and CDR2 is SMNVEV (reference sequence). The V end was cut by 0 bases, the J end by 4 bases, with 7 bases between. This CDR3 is CASSLSRDYEQYF. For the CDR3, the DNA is TGTGCCAGCAGTTTATCAAGGGATTACGAGCAGTACTTC.

CDR3 sequence reads: CASSVGGTDTQYF. CDR3 bases: TGTGCCAGCAGTGTGGGGGGGACAGATACGCAGTATTTT. The chain uses TRBV6-4 and TRBJ2-3, with 7 bases fitting TRBD2. J gave up 3 bases and V 4 bases, and 1 base lay outside the gene matches. The CDR3 runs to 13 residues. From germline, CDR1 is MRHNA and CDR2 SNTAGT.

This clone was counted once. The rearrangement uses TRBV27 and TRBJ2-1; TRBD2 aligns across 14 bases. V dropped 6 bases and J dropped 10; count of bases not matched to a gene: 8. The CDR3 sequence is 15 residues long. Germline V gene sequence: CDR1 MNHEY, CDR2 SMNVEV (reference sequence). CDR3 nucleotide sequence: TGTGCCAGCAGCAGACAGGGACTAGCGGGGGCCGAGCAGTTCTTC. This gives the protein CASSRQGLAGAEQFF.

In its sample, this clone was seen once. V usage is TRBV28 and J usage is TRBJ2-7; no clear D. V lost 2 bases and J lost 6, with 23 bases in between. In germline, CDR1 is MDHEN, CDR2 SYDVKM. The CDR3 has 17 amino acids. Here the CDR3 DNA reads TGTGCCAGCAGTTTACAGAAAGGTAGGGCAATGGCTCGCGAGCAGTACTTC. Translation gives CASSLQKGRAMAREQYF.

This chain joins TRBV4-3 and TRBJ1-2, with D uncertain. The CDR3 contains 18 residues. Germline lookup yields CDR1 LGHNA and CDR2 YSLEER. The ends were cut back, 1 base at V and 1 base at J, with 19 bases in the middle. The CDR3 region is CASSQVILVQDYNYGYTF. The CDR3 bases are TGCGCCAGCAGCCAAGTAATTTTGGTGCAGGACTATAACTATGGCTACACCTTC.

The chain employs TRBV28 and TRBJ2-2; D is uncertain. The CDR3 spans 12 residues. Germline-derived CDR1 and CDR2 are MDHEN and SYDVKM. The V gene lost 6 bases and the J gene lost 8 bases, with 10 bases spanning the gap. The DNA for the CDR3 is TGTGCCAGCAGAGCCTGGGTAGGGGAGCTGTTTTTT. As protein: CASRAWVGELFF. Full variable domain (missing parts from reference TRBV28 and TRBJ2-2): DVKVTQSSRYLVKRTGEKVFLECVQDMDHENMFWYRQDPGLGLRLIYFSYDVKMKEKGDIPEGYSVSREKKERFSLILESASTNQTSMYLCASRAWVGELFFGEGSRLTVL.

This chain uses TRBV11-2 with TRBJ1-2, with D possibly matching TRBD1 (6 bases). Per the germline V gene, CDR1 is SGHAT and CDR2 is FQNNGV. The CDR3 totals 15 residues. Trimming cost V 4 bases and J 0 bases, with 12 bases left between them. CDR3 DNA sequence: TGTGCCAGCAGCTCGATACAGGGCTCTAACTATGGCTACACCTTC. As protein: CASSSIQGSNYGYTF.

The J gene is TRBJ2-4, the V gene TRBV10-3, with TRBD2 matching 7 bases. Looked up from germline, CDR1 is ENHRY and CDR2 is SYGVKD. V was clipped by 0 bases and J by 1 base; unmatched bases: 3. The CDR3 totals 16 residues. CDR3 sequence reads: CAISESLADAKNIQYF. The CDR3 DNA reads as TGTGCCATCAGTGAGTCGCTAGCGGACGCCAAAAACATTCAGTACTTC.

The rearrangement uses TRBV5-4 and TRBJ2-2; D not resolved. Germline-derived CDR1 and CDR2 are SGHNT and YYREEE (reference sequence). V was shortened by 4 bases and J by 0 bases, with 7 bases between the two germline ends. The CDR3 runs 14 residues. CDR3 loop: CASSDTANTGELFF. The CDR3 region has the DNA TGTGCCAGCAGCGACACCGCGAACACCGGGGAGCTGTTTTTT. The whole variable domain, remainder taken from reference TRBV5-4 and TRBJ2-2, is ETGVTQSPTHLIKTRGQQVTLRCSSQSGHNTVSWYQQALGQGPQFIFQYYREEENGRGNFPPRFSGLQFPNYSSELNVNALELDDSALYLCASSDTANTGELFFGEGSRLTVL.

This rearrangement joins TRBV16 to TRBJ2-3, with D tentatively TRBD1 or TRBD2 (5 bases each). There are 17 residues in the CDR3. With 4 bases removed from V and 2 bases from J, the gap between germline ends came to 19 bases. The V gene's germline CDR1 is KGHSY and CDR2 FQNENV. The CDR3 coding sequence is TGTGCCAGCAGCCCACCCCCGGGACGGAAACTCACAGATACGCAGTATTTT. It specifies CASSPPPGRKLTDTQYF.

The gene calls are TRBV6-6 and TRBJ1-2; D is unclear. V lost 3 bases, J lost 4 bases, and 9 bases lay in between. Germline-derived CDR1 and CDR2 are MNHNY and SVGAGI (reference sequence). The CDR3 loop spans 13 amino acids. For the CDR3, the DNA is TGTGCCAGCAGTTATGGGGAGATCTATGGCTACACCTTC. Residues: CASSYGEIYGYTF.

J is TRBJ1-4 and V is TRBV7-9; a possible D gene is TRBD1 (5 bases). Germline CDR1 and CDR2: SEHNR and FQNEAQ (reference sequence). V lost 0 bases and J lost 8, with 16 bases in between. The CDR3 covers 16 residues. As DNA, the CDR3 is TGTGCCAGCAGCTTAGCTGGGCGAGGGGTTCTAGAAAAACTGTTTTTT. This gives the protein CASSLAGRGVLEKLFF.

The CDR3 DNA reads as TGTGCCAGCTCAGCCCTGAGTCGGAGGCCGACTGAAGCTTTCTTT. Its translation is CASSALSRRPTEAFF. The chain recombines TRBV18 with TRBJ1-1, with D uncertain. Trimming removed 5 bases from V and 5 bases from J, with 18 bases in between. This CDR3 is built from 15 residues. The germline gives CDR1 KGHSH, CDR2 LQKENI.

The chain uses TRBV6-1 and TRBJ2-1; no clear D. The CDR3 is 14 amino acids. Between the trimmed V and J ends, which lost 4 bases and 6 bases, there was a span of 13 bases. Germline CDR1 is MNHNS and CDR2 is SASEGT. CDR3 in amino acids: CASSAIPGGNEQFF. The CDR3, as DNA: TGTGCCAGCAGTGCAATCCCGGGCGGCAATGAGCAGTTCTTC.

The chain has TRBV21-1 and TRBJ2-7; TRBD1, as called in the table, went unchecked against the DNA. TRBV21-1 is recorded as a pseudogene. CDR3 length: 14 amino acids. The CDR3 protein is CASSGQGVFHEQYF. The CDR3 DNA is TGTGCCAGCAGCGGACAGGGCGTATTTCACGAGCAGTACTTC.

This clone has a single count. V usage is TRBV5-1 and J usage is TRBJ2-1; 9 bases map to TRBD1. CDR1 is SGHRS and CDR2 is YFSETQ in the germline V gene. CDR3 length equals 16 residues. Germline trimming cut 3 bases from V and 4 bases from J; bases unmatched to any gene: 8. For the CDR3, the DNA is TGCGCCAGCAGCTATCCCGGGACAGGGTTGTACAATGAGCAGTTCTTC. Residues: CASSYPGTGLYNEQFF.

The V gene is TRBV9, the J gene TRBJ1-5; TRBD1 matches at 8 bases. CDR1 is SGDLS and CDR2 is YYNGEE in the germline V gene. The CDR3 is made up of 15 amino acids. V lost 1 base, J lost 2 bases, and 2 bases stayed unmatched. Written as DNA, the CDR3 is TGTGCCAGCAGCGTATCGACAGGGGGCAATCAGCCCCAGCATTTT. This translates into CASSVSTGGNQPQHF.

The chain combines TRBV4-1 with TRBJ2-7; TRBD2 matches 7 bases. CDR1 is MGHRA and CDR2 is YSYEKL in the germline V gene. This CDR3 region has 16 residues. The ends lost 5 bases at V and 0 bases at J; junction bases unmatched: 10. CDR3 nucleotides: TGCGCCAGCAGCTACTATAGCGGGCGAAGCTCCTACGAGCAGTACTTC. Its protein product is CASSYYSGRSSYEQYF.

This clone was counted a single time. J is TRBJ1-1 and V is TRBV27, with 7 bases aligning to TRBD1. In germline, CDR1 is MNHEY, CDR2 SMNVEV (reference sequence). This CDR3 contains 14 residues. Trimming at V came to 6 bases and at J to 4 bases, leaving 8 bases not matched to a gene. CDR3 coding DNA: TGTGCCAGCAGCTTAAACAGGGGCACCACTGAAGCTTTCTTT. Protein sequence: CASSLNRGTTEAFF.

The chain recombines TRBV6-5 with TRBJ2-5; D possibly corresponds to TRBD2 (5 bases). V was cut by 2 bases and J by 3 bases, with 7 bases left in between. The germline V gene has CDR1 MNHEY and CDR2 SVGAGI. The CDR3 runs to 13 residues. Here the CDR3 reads CASSYPGKETQYF. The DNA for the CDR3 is TGTGCCAGCAGTTACCCCGGGAAAGAGACCCAGTACTTC.

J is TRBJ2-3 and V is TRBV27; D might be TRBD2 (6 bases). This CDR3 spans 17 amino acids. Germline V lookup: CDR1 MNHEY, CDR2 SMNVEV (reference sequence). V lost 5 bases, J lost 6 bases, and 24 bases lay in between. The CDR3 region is CASSMDYPFDVFDTQYF. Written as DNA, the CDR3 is TGTGCCAGCAGTATGGACTACCCCTTTGACGTTTTCGATACGCAGTATTTT.